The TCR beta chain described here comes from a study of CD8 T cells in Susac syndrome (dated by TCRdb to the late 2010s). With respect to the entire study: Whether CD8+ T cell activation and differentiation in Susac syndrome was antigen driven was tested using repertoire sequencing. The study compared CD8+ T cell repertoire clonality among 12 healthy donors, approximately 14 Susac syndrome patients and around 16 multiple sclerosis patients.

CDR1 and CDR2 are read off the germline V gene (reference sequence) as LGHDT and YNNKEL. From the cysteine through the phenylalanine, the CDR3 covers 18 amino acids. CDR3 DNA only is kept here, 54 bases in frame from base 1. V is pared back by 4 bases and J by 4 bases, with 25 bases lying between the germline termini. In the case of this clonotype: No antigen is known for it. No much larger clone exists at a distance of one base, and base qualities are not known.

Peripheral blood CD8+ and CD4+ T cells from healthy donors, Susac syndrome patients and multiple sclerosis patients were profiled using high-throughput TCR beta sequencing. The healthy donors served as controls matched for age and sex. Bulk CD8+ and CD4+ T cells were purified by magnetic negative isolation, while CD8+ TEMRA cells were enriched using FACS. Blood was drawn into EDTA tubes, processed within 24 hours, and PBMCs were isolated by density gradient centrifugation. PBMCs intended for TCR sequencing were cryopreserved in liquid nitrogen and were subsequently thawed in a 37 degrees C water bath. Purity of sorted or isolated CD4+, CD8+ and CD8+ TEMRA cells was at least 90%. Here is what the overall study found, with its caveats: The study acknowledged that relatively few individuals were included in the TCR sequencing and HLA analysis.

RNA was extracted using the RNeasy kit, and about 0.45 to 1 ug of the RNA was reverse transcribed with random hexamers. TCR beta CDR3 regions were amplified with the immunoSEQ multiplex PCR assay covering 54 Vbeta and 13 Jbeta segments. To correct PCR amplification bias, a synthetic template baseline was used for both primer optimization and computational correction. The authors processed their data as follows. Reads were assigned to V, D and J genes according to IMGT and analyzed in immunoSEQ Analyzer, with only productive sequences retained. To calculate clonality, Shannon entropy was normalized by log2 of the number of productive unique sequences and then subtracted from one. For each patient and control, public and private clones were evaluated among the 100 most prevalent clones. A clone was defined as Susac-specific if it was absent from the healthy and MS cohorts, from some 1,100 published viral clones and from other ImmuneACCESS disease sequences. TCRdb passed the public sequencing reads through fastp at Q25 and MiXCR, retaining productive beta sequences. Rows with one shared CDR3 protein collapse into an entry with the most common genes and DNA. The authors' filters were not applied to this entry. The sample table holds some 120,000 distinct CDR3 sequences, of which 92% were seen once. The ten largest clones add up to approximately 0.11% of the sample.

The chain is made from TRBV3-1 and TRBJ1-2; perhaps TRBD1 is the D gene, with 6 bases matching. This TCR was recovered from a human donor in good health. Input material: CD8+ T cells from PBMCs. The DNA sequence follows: TGTGCCAGCAGCCCCACGGCGGGGGGCCGTCTTCCTACCTATGGCTACACCTTC. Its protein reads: CASSPTAGGRLPTYGYTF.